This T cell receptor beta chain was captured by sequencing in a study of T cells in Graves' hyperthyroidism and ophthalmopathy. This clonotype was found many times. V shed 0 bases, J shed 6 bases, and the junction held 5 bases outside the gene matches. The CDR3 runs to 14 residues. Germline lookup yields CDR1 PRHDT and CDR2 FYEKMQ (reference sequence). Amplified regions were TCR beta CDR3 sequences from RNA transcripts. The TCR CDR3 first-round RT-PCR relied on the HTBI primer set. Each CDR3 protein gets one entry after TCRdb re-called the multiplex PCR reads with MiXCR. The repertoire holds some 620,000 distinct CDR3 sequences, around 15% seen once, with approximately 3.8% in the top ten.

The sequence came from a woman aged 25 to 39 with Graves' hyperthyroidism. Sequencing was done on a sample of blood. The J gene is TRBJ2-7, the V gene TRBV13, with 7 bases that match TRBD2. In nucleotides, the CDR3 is TGTGCCAGCAGCTTAGGCGGCGGGAGTGGCGAGCAGTACTTC. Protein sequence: CASSLGGGSGEQYF.